The sequence of this T cell receptor (beta chain) was determined in a study of cytomegalovirus exposure and HLA in healthy donors. Study-level findings and limits: The listing of 160 or so TCR beta chains classed them as cytomegalovirus-associated. Later analysis identified about 17,000 TCR beta sequences associated with HLA alleles, using a false discovery rate threshold of 0.05.

The primer mix had 60 Vbeta and 13 Jbeta primers. TCRdb's table, derived via immunoSEQ multiplex PCR, lists solely in-frame clones and lacks some. The sample holds tens of thousands of clones, around four fifths seen once. In the case of this clone: The antigen is undetermined.

This clonotype was obtained from a man between 25 and 39 years old in good health and CMV-seropositive. Sequencing input: PBMCs.

The CDR3 region has the DNA TGTGCCAGTACCGGGGGGTGGATCCAAGAGACCCAGTACTTC. It codes for CASTGGWIQETQYF. V and J are TRBV6-1 and TRBJ2-5, with 7 bases matching TRBD2. The V gene's germline CDR1 is MNHNS and CDR2 SASEGT. J was trimmed by 1 base and V by 9 bases; bases with no gene match: 8. There are 14 residues in the CDR3.